Detailed here is one TCR beta chain. The CDR3 is 12 amino acids. The V end lost 11 bases, the J end lost 1 base, and 8 bases lay between the germline ends. The V gene's germline CDR1 is MNHEY and CDR2 SVGAGI. This specimen comes from a study of T cell changes during pregnancy in multiple sclerosis. Generated by immunoSEQ multiplex PCR, the TCRdb table keeps only in-frame clones and is missing some. The sample includes approximately 130,000 clones, about 95% of them seen just once. J is TRBJ2-2 and V is TRBV6-5; D may be TRBD2 (5 bases). The origin of this receptor is a female donor with multiple sclerosis, enrolled in a pregnancy study. The sequenced sample was peripheral blood, obtained after pregnancy. For the CDR3, the DNA is TGTGCCTCCGGGAAGAACACCGGGGAGCTGTTTTTT. Translated: CASGKNTGELFF.